A selection of T cell receptor beta chains follows, all from one sample in a study of beta chain features in type 1 diabetes. The data were produced by immunoSEQ multiplex PCR, yet TCRdb's version contains in-frame clones alone and is incomplete. The table has some 250,000 clones, about a tenth seen once; the top ten hold around 0.017%. The sample comprised naive CD4+ T cells from blood. The receptors derive from a man aged 30-40 years with type 1 diabetes. Both conserved end residues are part of each CDR3. D genes are given only for firm matches. The size entry is marked missing in some rows and otherwise reads once, few, many or a size class.

.	TRBV6-6	.	TRBJ2-7	TGTGCCAGCAGAGGAGGGTTGAGCTCCTACGAGCAGTACTTC	CASRGGLSSYEQYF
.	TRBV6-6	few	TRBJ2-1	TGTGCCACCCTGGTGGTCGGGTACAATGAGCAGTTCTTC	CATLVVGYNEQFF
.	TRBV30	few	TRBJ2-1	TGTGCCTGGAGTGTAACAGGAAGCTCCTACAATGAGCAGTTCTTC	CAWSVTGSSYNEQFF
TRBD2	TRBV9	few	TRBJ2-3	TGTGCCAGCAGCCGGTCTAGCGGGACAGATACGCAGTATTTT	CASSRSSGTDTQYF
.	TRBV18	few	TRBJ1-6	TGTGCCAGCTCATCGACAGGAGATCCACCCCTCCACTTT	CASSSTGDPPLHF
.	TRBV27	few	TRBJ1-2	TGTGCCAGCAGTTCGCGGGATCTATATGGCTACACCTTC	CASSSRDLYGYTF
.	TRBV6-6	.	TRBJ1-5	TGTGCCAGCAATATAGGTGGGGGCGAGAATCAGCCCCAGCATTTT	CASNIGGGENQPQHF
TRBD1	TRBV15	few	TRBJ1-5	TGTGCCACCAGCAGGGACAGGGGAAGCAATCAGCCCCAGCATTTT	CATSRDRGSNQPQHF
.	TRBV18	.	TRBJ2-1	TGTGCCAGCTCACCATCGGATGAGCAGTTCTTC	CASSPSDEQFF
TRBD1	TRBV5-4	.	TRBJ1-1	TGTGCCAGCAGCTCTGACAGGGGAGCTGAAGCTTTCTTT	CASSSDRGAEAFF
TRBD2	TRBV7-3	few	TRBJ2-3	TGTGCCAGCAGCTTAACCGGGACTAGCGGGGGGGTCAAGTATTTT	CASSLTGTSGGVKYF
.	TRBV9	.	TRBJ1-2	TGTGCCAGCAGCGTCGGGACACAAAGAGTTGGTGGCTACACCTTC	CASSVGTQRVGGYTF
.	TRBV27	.	TRBJ2-7	TGTGCCAGCAGTTTGAGAGGTTCCTACGAGCAGTACTTC	CASSLRGSYEQYF
TRBD2	TRBV7-3	few	TRBJ2-1	TGTGCCAGCAGATCACTAGCGGGACCCACGGGTGAGCAGTTCTTC	CASRSLAGPTGEQFF